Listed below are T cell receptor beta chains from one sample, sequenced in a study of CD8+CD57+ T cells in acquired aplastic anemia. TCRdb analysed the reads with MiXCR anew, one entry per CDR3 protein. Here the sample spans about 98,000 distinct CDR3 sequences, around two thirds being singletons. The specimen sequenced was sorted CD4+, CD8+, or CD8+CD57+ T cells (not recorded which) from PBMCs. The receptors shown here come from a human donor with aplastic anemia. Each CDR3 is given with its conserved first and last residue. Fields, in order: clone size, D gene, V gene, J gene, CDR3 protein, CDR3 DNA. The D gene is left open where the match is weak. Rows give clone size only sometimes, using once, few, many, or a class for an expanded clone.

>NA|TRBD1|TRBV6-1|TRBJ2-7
CASRDREWVYEQYF
TGTGCCAGCAGGGACAGGGAATGGGTCTACGAGCAGTACTTC
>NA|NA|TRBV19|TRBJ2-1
CASSISQGRNEQFF
TGTGCCAGTAGTATATCCCAGGGCCGCAATGAGCAGTTCTTC
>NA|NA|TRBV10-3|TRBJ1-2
CAIGSQGRSRDGYTF
TGTGCCATCGGGTCACAGGGAAGGAGTAGGGATGGCTACACCTTC
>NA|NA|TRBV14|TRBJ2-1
CASSQGGIEQFF
TGTGCCAGCAGCCAAGGAGGGATTGAGCAGTTCTTC
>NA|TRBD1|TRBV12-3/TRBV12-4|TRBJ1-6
CASSKGQVNSPLHF
TGTGCCAGCAGTAAGGGACAGGTCAATTCACCCCTCCACTTT
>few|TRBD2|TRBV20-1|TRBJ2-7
CSASRREAHEQYF
TGCAGTGCTAGTAGGCGGGAGGCCCACGAGCAGTACTTC
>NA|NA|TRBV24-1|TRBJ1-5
CATSAAGINQPQHF
TGTGCCACCAGTGCCGCAGGAATAAATCAGCCCCAGCATTTT
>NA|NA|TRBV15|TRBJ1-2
CATSGHKGFNYGYTF
TGTGCCACCAGCGGCCACAAGGGTTTTAACTATGGCTACACCTTC
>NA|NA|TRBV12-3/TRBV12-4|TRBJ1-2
CASSFATAPNYGYTF
TGTGCCAGCAGTTTTGCGACAGCGCCAAACTATGGCTACACCTTC
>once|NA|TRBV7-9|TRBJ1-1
CASSRPGGNTEAFF
TGTGCCAGCAGCCGGCCGGGAGGGAACACTGAAGCTTTCTTT
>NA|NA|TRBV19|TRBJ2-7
CASSMRAGPSSYEQYF
TGTGCCAGTAGTATGAGGGCGGGACCGAGCTCCTACGAGCAGTACTTC
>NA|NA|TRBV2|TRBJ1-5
CASIRDSNQPQHF
TGTGCCAGCATACGGGATAGCAATCAGCCCCAGCATTTT
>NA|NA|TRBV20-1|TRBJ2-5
CSATPSGIETQYF
TGCAGTGCCACCCCCTCCGGGATAGAGACCCAGTACTTC
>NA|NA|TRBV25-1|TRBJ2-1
CASSSDGYDEQFF
TGTGCCAGCAGTTCGGACGGATACGATGAGCAGTTCTTC
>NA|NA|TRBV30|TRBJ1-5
CAWSEKGNQPQHF
TGTGCCTGGAGTGAAAAGGGCAATCAGCCCCAGCATTTT
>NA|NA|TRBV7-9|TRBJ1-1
CASSLVGNSNEAFF
TGTGCCAGCAGCTTAGTGGGGAACTCGAATGAAGCTTTCTTT
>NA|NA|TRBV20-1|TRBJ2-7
CSARDRTGNPYEQYF
TGCAGTGCTAGAGATCGTACAGGGAACCCCTACGAGCAGTACTTC
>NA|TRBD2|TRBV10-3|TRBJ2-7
CAISESVSGSRYEQYF
TGTGCCATCAGTGAGTCGGTGAGCGGGAGTCGCTACGAGCAGTACTTC
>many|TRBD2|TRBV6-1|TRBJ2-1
CASSQLAGGPWNEQFF
TGTGCCAGCAGTCAACTAGCGGGAGGGCCTTGGAATGAGCAGTTCTTC
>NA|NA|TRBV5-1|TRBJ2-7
CASSGASNEQYF
TGCGCCAGCAGCGGTGCATCCAACGAGCAGTACTTC
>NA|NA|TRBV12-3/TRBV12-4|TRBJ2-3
CASSLGGGGYTQYF
TGTGCCAGCAGTTTAGGGGGGGGCGGCTATACGCAGTATTTT
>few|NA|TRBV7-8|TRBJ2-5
CASSLLEETQYF
TGTGCCAGCAGCTTATTGGAAGAGACCCAGTACTTC
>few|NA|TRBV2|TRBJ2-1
CASSDSAGEANEQFF
TGTGCCAGCAGTGATAGCGCAGGGGAGGCCAATGAGCAGTTCTTC
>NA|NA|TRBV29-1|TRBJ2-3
CSVVLGLTTDTQYF
TGCAGCGTTGTCCTCGGACTTACGACAGATACGCAGTATTTT
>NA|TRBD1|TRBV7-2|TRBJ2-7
CASSRNRGYEQYF
TGTGCCAGCAGTCGTAACAGGGGTTACGAGCAGTACTTC
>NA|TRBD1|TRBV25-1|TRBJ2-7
CASIRRGKDEQYF
TGTGCCAGCATTCGCAGGGGGAAGGACGAGCAGTACTTC
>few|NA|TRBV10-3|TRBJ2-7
CAISEGWYEQYF
TGTGCCATCAGTGAAGGGTGGTACGAGCAGTACTTC
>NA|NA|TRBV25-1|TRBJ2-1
CASSKRDSYNEQFF
TGTGCCAGCAGTAAACGGGACTCCTACAATGAGCAGTTCTTC
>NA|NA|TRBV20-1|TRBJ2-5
CSARTSWETQYF
TGCAGTGCTAGAACTAGCTGGGAGACCCAGTACTTC
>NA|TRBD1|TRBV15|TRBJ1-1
CATRNPGQGSTEAFF
TGTGCCACCAGAAACCCGGGACAGGGGAGCACTGAAGCTTTCTTT
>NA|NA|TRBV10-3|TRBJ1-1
CAIKAGGGTEALF
TGTGCCATCAAGGCCGGGGGCGGGACTGAAGCTCTCTTT
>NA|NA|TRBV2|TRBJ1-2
CASNRDYGYTF
TGTGCCAGCAATCGGGACTATGGCTACACCTTC
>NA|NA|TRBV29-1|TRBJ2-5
CSVGTVQETQYF
TGCAGCGTTGGGACAGTACAAGAGACCCAGTACTTC
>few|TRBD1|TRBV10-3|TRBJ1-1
CAIRGQEEAFF
TGTGCCATCAGGGGACAGGAAGAAGCTTTCTTT
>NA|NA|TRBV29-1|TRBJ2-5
CSVWGGAETQYF
TGCAGTGTCTGGGGAGGTGCCGAGACCCAGTACTTC
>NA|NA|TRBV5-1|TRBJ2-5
CASSLDRVEETQYF
TGCGCCAGCAGCTTGGACAGGGTAGAAGAGACCCAGTACTTC
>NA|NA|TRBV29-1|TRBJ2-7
CSARRSSYEQYF
TGCAGCGCCCGAAGGTCTTCCTACGAGCAGTACTTC
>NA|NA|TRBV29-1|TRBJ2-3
CSVGDGTDTQYF
TGCAGTGTCGGGGACGGCACAGATACGCAGTATTTT
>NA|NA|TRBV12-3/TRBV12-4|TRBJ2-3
CASSFRDWGTDTQYF
TGTGCCAGCAGTTTCCGGGACTGGGGCACAGATACGCAGTATTTT
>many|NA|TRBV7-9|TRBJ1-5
CASMDWRGRGNQPQHF
TGTGCCAGCATGGATTGGAGGGGCCGTGGCAATCAGCCCCAGCATTTT